The sequence of this T cell receptor (beta chain) was determined in a study of blood T cell repertoires in COVID-19. Generated by immunoSEQ multiplex PCR, the TCRdb table keeps only in-frame clones and is missing some. Among approximately 430,000 clones, roughly 85% were seen once, and the ten largest hold almost 1.5%. The CDR3 sequence is 15 residues long. V lost 7 bases, J lost 2 bases, and 18 bases lay in between. Germline V lookup: CDR1 LNHDA, CDR2 SQIVND (reference sequence). The chain is built from TRBV19 and TRBJ2-7; D perhaps matches TRBD1 (6 bases). The receptor was derived from a woman aged 25 to 39 with active or convalescent COVID-19. Sequencing input: peripheral blood. CDR3 sequence: CASKTDHRDTYEQYF. The CDR3 region has the DNA TGTGCCAGTAAAACAGATCACAGGGATACCTACGAGCAGTACTTC.